The 6 T cell receptor beta chains presented below share a single source sample, sequenced in a study of neurological immune-mediated disorders. TCRdb itself ran the 5' RACE reads through MiXCR, one entry per CDR3 protein. The sample has fewer than 20,000 distinct CDR3 sequences, 14% seen once. Sequenced material: CD4+ T cells from blood. These receptors were collected from a woman aged 55 to 70 with HTLV-1-associated myelopathy (HAM/TSP).

This clonotype appeared many times. The genes are TRBV7-9 and TRBJ2-1, with D perhaps given as TRBD1 or TRBD2 (5 bases each). Per germline, CDR1 SEHNR and CDR2 FQNEAQ (reference sequence). Trimming shortened V by 1 base and J by 5 bases, and 15 bases separated the two germline ends. This CDR3 region has 16 residues. CDR3 DNA sequence: TGTGCCAGCAGCTTAGGTTGGGGCCTAGCAAACAATGAGCAGTTCTTC. The encoded protein is CASSLGWGLANNEQFF.

This clonotype has ten or more counts. The V call is TRBV3-1, the J call TRBJ1-2; D uncertain. The CDR3 consists of 14 residues. CDR1 LGHDT and CDR2 YNNKEL come from the germline V gene (reference sequence). The V end lost 3 bases, the J end lost 2 bases, and 10 bases lay between the germline ends. The DNA for the CDR3 is TGTGCCAGCAGCCATCATCTGGGGAACTATGGCTACACCTTC. Translated: CASSHHLGNYGYTF. Filled out from reference TRBV3-1 and TRBJ1-2, the complete variable domain reads DTAVSQTPKYLVTQMGNDKSIKCEQNLGHDTMYWYKQDSKKFLKIMFSYNNKELIINETVPNRFSPKSPDKAHLNLHINSLELGDSAVYFCASSHHLGNYGYTFGSGTRLTVV.

This clonotype was counted ten times or more. The chain has TRBV5-1 and TRBJ2-7; 8 bases are a match to TRBD1. The CDR3 spans 15 residues. Germline values: CDR1 SGHRS, CDR2 YFSETQ. After removal of 0 bases from V and 7 bases from J, the junction contained 9 bases not matched to a gene. The CDR3, as DNA: TGCGCCAGCAGCTTGGAAAGGCAGGGGGCCGCAGAGCAGTACTTC. As protein: CASSLERQGAAEQYF.

This clonotype appeared many times. V and J are TRBV6-1 and TRBJ1-4; TRBD1 is a possible D gene (6 bases). The germline V gene encodes CDR1 MNHNS and CDR2 SASEGT. Trimming pared 1 base from V and 7 bases from J, leaving 10 bases between. This CDR3 comprises 14 residues. Written as DNA, the CDR3 is TGTGCCAGCAGTGAAGGACAGGTCGGTGAAAAACTGTTTTTT. It encodes CASSEGQVGEKLFF.

In this sample, this clonotype turned up once. Possible read error: a much larger clone is one base away. V usage is TRBV18 and J usage is TRBJ2-3; 8 positions agree with TRBD2. Germline loops: CDR1 KGHSH, CDR2 LQKENI. The CDR3 covers 19 residues. The CDR3 is CASSPGTGISGTSIDTQYF. The CDR3 nucleotides read TGTGCCAGCTCACCAGGGACGGGGATTAGCGGGACCAGCATAGATACGCAGTATTTT.

This clonotype occurred many times. The genes are TRBV4-1 and TRBJ1-1, with a weak D call TRBD1 (6 bases). V shed 2 bases and J shed 1 base, with 11 bases lying between them. This CDR3 contains 15 residues. CDR1 is MGHRA, CDR2 YSYEKL, per germline. CDR3 bases: TGCGCCAGCAGCCAAACCGACAGGTCGAACACTGAAGCTTTCTTT. This sequence encodes CASSQTDRSNTEAFF.